Each of the 10 T cell receptor beta chains below was sequenced from the same sample in a study of OX40 agonist ivuxolimab in advanced cancers. Produced via immunoSEQ multiplex PCR; TCRdb's table is partial and in-frame only. The data show just over 14,000 clones, about 90% seen once. Specimen: CD4+ or CD8+ T cells sorted from blood, collected in a trial of the OX40 agonist ivuxolimab. These receptors originate from an adult with an advanced solid tumor such as melanoma, head and neck, liver or kidney cancer.

The V and J genes are TRBV11-2 and TRBJ2-7; D gene unclear. From germline, CDR1 is SGHAT and CDR2 FQNNGV. The length of the CDR3 is 11 residues. V gave up 5 bases and J gave up 2 bases, with 4 bases separating them. This CDR3 is CASSQAYEQYF. The CDR3 region has the DNA TGTGCCAGCAGCCAAGCCTACGAGCAGTACTTC.

This clone occurred a few times. The genes are TRBV27 and TRBJ2-7; a possible D gene is TRBD1 (6 bases). CDR3 length: 17 amino acids. Germline assignment: CDR1 MNHEY and CDR2 SMNVEV (reference sequence). Trimming shortened V by 7 bases and J by 2 bases, and 24 bases separated the two germline ends. The CDR3 reads CASTPIAARDTPYEQYF. The CDR3 nucleotides are TGTGCCAGCACGCCCATAGCCGCCCGGGACACCCCCTACGAGCAGTACTTC.

V gene TRBV7-9 combines with J gene TRBJ2-5, with 7 nucleotides matching TRBD1. J lost 5 bases, V lost 3 bases, and 15 bases had no gene match. Germline V gives CDR1 SEHNR, CDR2 FQNEAQ (reference sequence). The CDR3 has 17 residues. CDR3 coding DNA: TGTGCCAGCAGCTTGGATTTTCAGGGGGAATTCAGCGAGACCCAGTACTTC. Residues: CASSLDFQGEFSETQYF.

The chain recombines TRBV27 with TRBJ2-7; 10 nucleotides agree with TRBD2. The CDR3 is made up of 13 amino acids. J lost 5 bases, V lost 3 bases, and 1 base had no gene match. CDR1 is MNHEY, CDR2 SMNVEV, per germline (reference sequence). The CDR3 region has the DNA TGTGCCAGCAGTTTGGGACTAGCGAACGAGCAGTACTTC. Residues: CASSLGLANEQYF.

The chain recombines TRBV4-1 with TRBJ2-3, with TRBD2 as a possible D gene (5 bases). The V end was cut by 2 bases, the J end by 2 bases, with 8 bases between. Germline V CDR1 and CDR2: MGHRA, YSYEKL. The CDR3 has 14 amino acids. Here the CDR3 reads CASSQQGLTDTQYF. The CDR3, as DNA: TGCGCCAGCAGCCAACAAGGACTCACAGATACGCAGTATTTT.

The V and J genes are TRBV10-3 and TRBJ1-5; the match to TRBD1 covers 8 bases. This CDR3 is built from 17 residues. V lost 4 bases to trimming and J lost 0 bases; unmatched junction nucleotides: 8. Germline CDR1 ENHRY, CDR2 SYGVKD. This CDR3 is CAISATQGQDSNQPQHF. CDR3 coding DNA: TGTGCCATCAGTGCAACTCAGGGACAGGATAGCAATCAGCCCCAGCATTTT.

The chain combines TRBV9 with TRBJ2-3; D is ambiguous. V was trimmed by 5 bases and J by 4 bases, leaving 2 bases between them. The CDR3 totals 10 residues. CDR1 SGDLS and CDR2 YYNGEE come from the germline V gene. The CDR3 nucleotides read TGTGCCAGCAGAGCAGATACGCAGTATTTT. Translating gives CASRADTQYF.

V is TRBV5-1 and J is TRBJ2-2; 8 nucleotides align to TRBD2. Germline assignment: CDR1 SGHRS and CDR2 YFSETQ. The ends lost 4 bases at V and 4 bases at J; junction bases unmatched: 9. This CDR3 comprises 16 residues. The CDR3 sequence is CASSPPGLGATGELFF. Here the CDR3 DNA reads TGCGCCAGCAGCCCCCCGGGACTAGGGGCCACCGGGGAGCTGTTTTTT.

The chain uses TRBV27 and TRBJ2-1; 7 positions match TRBD1. The CDR3 covers 14 residues. The V gene end was trimmed by 5 bases and the J gene end by 3 bases; junction bases not matched to a gene: 4. Germline CDR1 reads MNHEY; CDR2 reads SMNVEV (reference sequence). CDR3 sequence: CASSRTGFYNEQFF. The CDR3 nucleotides read TGTGCCAGCAGTAGGACAGGCTTCTACAATGAGCAGTTCTTC.

This chain joins TRBV5-4 and TRBJ1-1; tentative D call: TRBD1 (6 bases). Germline CDR1 reads SGHNT; CDR2 reads YYREEE (reference sequence). This CDR3 has 14 residues. Trimming pared 2 bases from V and 1 base from J, leaving 9 bases between. This CDR3 reads CASSFKGGNTEAFF. For the CDR3, the DNA is TGTGCCAGCAGCTTTAAGGGGGGGAACACTGAAGCTTTCTTT. The whole variable domain, remainder taken from reference TRBV5-4 and TRBJ1-1, is ETGVTQSPTHLIKTRGQQVTLRCSSQSGHNTVSWYQQALGQGPQFIFQYYREEENGRGNFPPRFSGLQFPNYSSELNVNALELDDSALYLCASSFKGGNTEAFFGQGTRLTVV.